This T cell receptor beta chain was observed in a study of regulatory T cells in long-lasting Graves disease. The length of the CDR3 is 13 residues. V lost 5 bases and J lost 5, with 10 bases in between. Germline V gene lookup returns CDR1 MNHNS and CDR2 SASEGT. Time point denoted: newly diagnosed GD, antithyroid drugs for less than 3 months. PBMC-extracted RNA yielded the TCR library. There are many counts of this clonotype. The authors built TCR beta libraries using iRepertoire HTBI primers and Arm-PCR of CDR3 regions. One entry per CDR3 protein, called by TCRdb with MiXCR from the multiplex PCR reads. The sample yields 350,000 to 550,000 distinct CDR3 sequences, 14% to 15% seen once. These records were also assigned to another study, of T cells in Graves' hyperthyroidism and ophthalmopathy. That paper notes: Exclusions: uncontrolled infection, other autoimmune disease, pregnancy, lactation.

This rearrangement joins TRBV6-1 to TRBJ1-5, with unresolved D. This sequence was found in a woman in her thirties with Graves disease. This material consisted of peripheral blood mononuclear cells (PBMCs), taken at new diagnosis, from a patient treated with antithyroid drugs. The CDR3 here is CASSRAEYQPQHF. In DNA form, the CDR3 reads TGTGCCAGCAGTAGGGCGGAGTATCAGCCCCAGCATTTT.